The 17 T cell receptor beta chains presented below share a single source sample, sequenced in a study of patients and donors after allogeneic stem cell transplantation. Each CDR3 protein is one row after TCRdb ran MiXCR on the RT-PCR reads. In the table there are approximately 99,000 distinct CDR3 sequences, approximately 40% of which are singletons. Sequences were obtained from blood, either unsorted or a sorted T cell fraction (not recorded which). These receptors originate from a human donor who was either an allogeneic HSCT recipient or a stem cell or donor lymphocyte infusion donor (not recorded which). It is not recorded whose cells these are; they may come from a transplant donor.

This clonotype turned up a few times. The V gene is TRBV12-3 or TRBV12-4, the J gene TRBJ1-1; tentative D call: TRBD1 (5 bases). V shed 8 bases and J shed 0 bases, with 10 bases lying between them. This CDR3 has 13 residues. In DNA, the CDR3 is TGTGCCAGCTCCCCCAGGGTGAACACTGAAGCTTTCTTT. This translates into CASSPRVNTEAFF.

This clonotype was observed a handful of times. The chain employs TRBV3-1 and TRBJ1-4; weak D call: TRBD1 (5 bases). V was clipped by 0 bases and J by 8 bases, with 10 bases between them. The CDR3 covers 14 residues. CDR1 LGHDT and CDR2 YNNKEL come from the germline V gene (reference sequence). CDR3 amino acids: CASSQDEPGEKLFF. The CDR3 DNA follows: TGTGCCAGCAGCCAAGATGAGCCAGGGGAAAAACTGTTTTTT. The whole variable domain, filled in from reference TRBV3-1 and TRBJ1-4, reads DTAVSQTPKYLVTQMGNDKSIKCEQNLGHDTMYWYKQDSKKFLKIMFSYNNKELIINETVPNRFSPKSPDKAHLNLHINSLELGDSAVYFCASSQDEPGEKLFFGSGTQLSVL.

The chain combines TRBV29-1 with TRBJ1-2; D is possibly TRBD1 (6 bases). This CDR3 has 14 amino acids. Trimming removed 4 bases from V and 2 bases from J, with 14 bases in between. Germline values: CDR1 SQVTM, CDR2 ANQGSEA. CDR3 residues: CSVGGGAGNYGYTF. The CDR3 DNA is TGCAGCGTTGGAGGGGGGGCAGGGAACTATGGCTACACCTTC.

This clonotype was counted only a few times. This sequence joins TRBV7-9 and TRBJ1-3, with no clear D. This CDR3 contains 14 residues. With 1 base removed from V and 0 bases from J, the gap between germline ends came to 4 bases. Germline-derived CDR1 and CDR2 are SEHNR and FQNEAQ (reference sequence). The CDR3 nucleotides are TGTGCCAGCAGCTTAGAAACCTCTGGAAACACCATATATTTT. It encodes CASSLETSGNTIYF.

V gene TRBV12-3 or TRBV12-4 combines with J gene TRBJ1-5; tentative D call: TRBD1 (6 bases). Trimming took 5 bases from V and 5 from J, leaving 10 bases between them. The CDR3 length is 13 residues. The CDR3 DNA follows: TGTGCCAGCAGTGCGGGGGCGGATCAGCCCCAGCATTTT. This translates into CASSAGADQPQHF.

The chain has TRBV20-1 and TRBJ2-7; 9 bases are shared with TRBD2. The germline CDR1 and CDR2 sequences are DFQATT and SNEGSKA (reference sequence). This CDR3 contains 14 residues. Trimming cost V 4 bases and J 5 bases; bases outside gene matches: 9. Here the CDR3 DNA reads TGCAGTGCTAAATATAGCGGGAGCGGCGACGAGCAGTACTTC. Its translation is CSAKYSGSGDEQYF.

The chain couples TRBV29-1 to TRBJ2-3, with 9 bases aligning to TRBD1. The V gene's germline CDR1 is SQVTM and CDR2 ANQGSEA. V was clipped by 7 bases and J by 4 bases; unmatched bases: 6. The CDR3 sequence is 13 residues long. For the CDR3, the DNA is TGCAGCGCCGACAGGGGGAGGGCAGATACGCAGTATTTT. This translates into CSADRGRADTQYF.

This clonotype has only a few counts. This chain connects TRBV29-1 to TRBJ2-5, with D possibly matching TRBD2 (6 bases). Trimming removed 5 bases from V and 5 bases from J, with 15 bases in between. CDR1 and CDR2 (germline): SQVTM, ANQGSEA. The CDR3 is 13 amino acids. CDR3 loop: CSVFPRGIETQYF. CDR3 nucleotides: TGCAGCGTTTTCCCCCGCGGGATTGAGACCCAGTACTTC.

This chain connects TRBV7-9 to TRBJ1-4, with D possibly matching TRBD1 (5 bases). The V end lost 4 bases, the J end lost 5 bases, and 14 bases lay between the germline ends. This CDR3 is built from 15 residues. Germline V CDR1 and CDR2: SEHNR, FQNEAQ (reference sequence). CDR3 loop: CASSSGGTANEKLFF. The CDR3 nucleotides are TGTGCCAGCAGCTCCGGCGGGACCGCGAATGAAAAACTGTTTTTT. The whole variable domain, remainder taken from reference TRBV7-9 and TRBJ1-4, is DTGVSQNPRHKITKRGQNVTFRCDPISEHNRLYWYRQTLGQGPEFLTYFQNEAQLEKSRLLSDRFSAERPKGSFSTLEIQRTEQGDSAMYLCASSSGGTANEKLFFGSGTQLSVL.

This clonotype occurred a few times. The chain links TRBV5-1 to TRBJ2-7; 9 bases are a match to TRBD2. After removal of 5 bases from V and 3 bases from J, the junction contained 3 bases not matched to a gene. This CDR3 contains 13 residues. The germline V gene has CDR1 SGHRS and CDR2 YFSETQ. The CDR3: CASRRTSDYEQYF. The CDR3 DNA follows: TGCGCCAGCAGACGGACTAGCGACTACGAGCAGTACTTC.

This clonotype was found a few times. The chain combines TRBV30 with TRBJ1-1; D is uncertain. V was clipped by 0 bases and J by 0 bases, with 5 bases between them. The germline V gene has CDR1 GTSNPN and CDR2 SVGIG (reference sequence). There are 13 residues in the CDR3. CDR3 sequence reads: CAWSVRVNTEAFF. The CDR3 DNA follows: TGTGCCTGGAGTGTACGAGTGAACACTGAAGCTTTCTTT. Full variable domain (missing parts from reference TRBV30 and TRBJ1-1): SQTIHQWPATLVQPVGSPLSLECTVEGTSNPNLYWYRQAAGRGLQLLFYSVGIGQISSEVPQNLSASRPQDRQFILSSKKLLLSDSGFYLCAWSVRVNTEAFFGQGTRLTVV.

This clonotype was counted only a few times. The chain joins TRBV7-6 to TRBJ1-3; the match to TRBD1 covers 7 bases. This CDR3 contains 14 residues. From germline, CDR1 is SGHVS and CDR2 FNYEAQ. V lost 4 bases and J lost 3; bases outside the gene matches: 3. Here the CDR3 DNA reads TGTGCCAGCAGCTCGAGGGACAGTGGAAACACCATATATTTT. This gives the protein CASSSRDSGNTIYF.

The V gene is TRBV27, the J gene TRBJ2-7, with D maybe TRBD1 (5 bases). Germline V gene data show CDR1 as MNHEY and CDR2 as SMNVEV (reference sequence). The CDR3 is made up of 14 amino acids. The ends were cut back, 7 bases at V and 2 bases at J, with 15 bases in the middle. CDR3 nucleotide sequence: TGTGCCAGCAAACAAAACAGGCTCGCCTACGAGCAGTACTTC. Its protein is CASKQNRLAYEQYF.

This clonotype turned up a few times. The V gene is TRBV7-9, the J gene TRBJ1-3; D remains unclear. Germline V lookup: CDR1 SEHNR, CDR2 FQNEAQ (reference sequence). V was shortened by 1 base and J by 4 bases, with 11 bases between the two germline ends. CDR3 size: 15 residues. As DNA, the CDR3 is TGTGCCAGCAGCTTAGTAATGGCAAGAGGAAACACCATATATTTT. Its protein product is CASSLVMARGNTIYF. The whole variable domain, filled in from reference TRBV7-9 and TRBJ1-3, reads DTGVSQNPRHKITKRGQNVTFRCDPISEHNRLYWYRQTLGQGPEFLTYFQNEAQLEKSRLLSDRFSAERPKGSFSTLEIQRTEQGDSAMYLCASSLVMARGNTIYFGEGSWLTVV.

The chain joins TRBV12-3 or TRBV12-4 to TRBJ1-1; no firm D call. Trimming removed 1 base at V and 5 bases at J, with 8 bases between. The CDR3 has 13 residues. The chain's CDR3 is CASSLGLMTEAFF. Here the CDR3 DNA reads TGTGCCAGCAGTTTAGGGTTAATGACTGAAGCTTTCTTT.

The rearrangement uses TRBV6-2 or TRBV6-3 and TRBJ1-5, with a tentative D call TRBD1 (5 bases). Trimming removed 2 bases at V and 0 bases at J, with 17 bases between. The CDR3 contains 18 residues. The germline V gene encodes CDR1 MNHEY and CDR2 SVGEGT. The CDR3 spells CASSYLDSVIGSNQPQHF. The CDR3 nucleotides are TGTGCCAGCAGTTACCTTGACAGCGTTATAGGTAGCAATCAGCCCCAGCATTTT.

This clonotype appeared once. Given the absence of the conserved phenylalanine or tryptophan at the CDR3 end, a read error is likely. V is TRBV7-2 and J is TRBJ1-6, with D maybe TRBD1 (5 bases). From germline, CDR1 is SGHTA and CDR2 FQGNSA. Trimming took 0 bases from V and 6 from J, leaving 9 bases between them. The length of the CDR3 is 15 residues. The CDR3 DNA follows: TGTGCCAGCAGCTTAGCGGCAGGGCCTAATTCACCCCTCCACTTG. Translating it yields CASSLAAGPNSPLHL.